This T cell receptor (beta chain) derives from a study of blood T cells in healthy people across ages. Then a second PCR, running roughly 7 to 12 cycles, was carried out with a sample-barcoded 5' primer and a J-beta primer mix. One entry per CDR3 protein, called by TCRdb with MiXCR from the 5' RACE reads. In the table there are roughly 1 million distinct CDR3 sequences, about 25% of which are singletons. Trimming at V came to 11 bases and at J to 5 bases, leaving 7 bases not matched to a gene. This CDR3 has 13 residues. Germline V gene lookup returns CDR1 SGHTA and CDR2 FQGNSA. This sample also belongs to another study, concerning T cells of mothers and their children.

This clonotype was obtained from a girl aged 2 to 10 in good health. The chain combines TRBV7-2 with TRBJ2-1; 9 bases are a match to TRBD2. Sample: blood. The CDR3 spells CAGAGGPHNEQFF. The CDR3 DNA is TGTGCCGGCGCGGGGGGGCCGCACAATGAGCAGTTCTTC.